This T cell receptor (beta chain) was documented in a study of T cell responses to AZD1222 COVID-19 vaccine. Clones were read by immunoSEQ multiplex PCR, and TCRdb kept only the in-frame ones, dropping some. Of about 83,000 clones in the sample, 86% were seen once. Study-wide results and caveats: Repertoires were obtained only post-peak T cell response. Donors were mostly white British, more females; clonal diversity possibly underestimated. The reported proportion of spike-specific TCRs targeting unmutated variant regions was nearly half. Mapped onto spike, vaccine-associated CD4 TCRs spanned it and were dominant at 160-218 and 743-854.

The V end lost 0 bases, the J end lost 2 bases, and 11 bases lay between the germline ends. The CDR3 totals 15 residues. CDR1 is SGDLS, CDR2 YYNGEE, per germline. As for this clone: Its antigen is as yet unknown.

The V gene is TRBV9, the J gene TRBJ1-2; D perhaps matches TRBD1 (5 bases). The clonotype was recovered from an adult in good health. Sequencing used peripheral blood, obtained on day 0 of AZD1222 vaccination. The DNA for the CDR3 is TGTGCCAGCAGCGTAGTAGGGGATCCGAACTATGGCTACACCTTC. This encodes CASSVVGDPNYGYTF.